This T cell receptor (beta chain) was documented in a study of control samples from healthy donors and cancer patients. The data were produced by immunoSEQ multiplex PCR, yet TCRdb's version contains in-frame clones alone and is incomplete. The sample records roughly 130,000 clones, approximately 94% being singletons. The V and J ends lost 7 bases and 10 bases, in that order; junction bases with no gene match: 13. CDR3 length equals 14 residues. Germline V gene lookup returns CDR1 SGHTA and CDR2 FQGNSA. Sequencing input: blood. The origin of this receptor is a man aged 30 to 45 in good health. The genes are TRBV7-2 and TRBJ2-1, with 7 bases aligning to TRBD2. The DNA of the CDR3 is TGTGCCAGCACCTCGAACGCTCTGGGAGGGGAGCAGTTCTTC. Its translation: CASTSNALGGEQFF.